The 5 T cell receptor beta chains in this list originate from one sample, sequenced in a study of identical twins. TCRdb reprocessed the 5' RACE reads via MiXCR and lists one record per CDR3 protein. The profile shows about 250,000 distinct CDR3 sequences, about 8% of them singletons. The sample was also reused in another study, on yellow fever vaccine responses in identical twins.

Sequenced: CD8+ T cells sorted from blood. These receptor sequences come from a woman in her late teens or twenties in good health.

At least ten counts were recorded for this clonotype. The V gene is TRBV6-5, the J gene TRBJ2-3; TRBD2 aligns across 10 bases. This CDR3 region has 17 residues. V shed 2 bases and J 6 bases; nucleotides not matched to a gene: 11. Germline CDR1 reads MNHEY; CDR2 reads SVGAGI. This chain's CDR3 is CASSYLFSGGLNDTQYF. The CDR3 DNA reads TGTGCCAGCAGTTACCTCTTTAGCGGGGGGCTCAACGATACGCAGTATTTT.

The J gene is TRBJ2-7, the V gene TRBV12-3 or TRBV12-4; 7 bases align to TRBD2. The CDR3 extends over 14 amino acids. V gave up 3 bases and J gave up 2 bases; unmatched junction bases: 4. CDR3 sequence reads: CASSFPSGAYEQYF. The CDR3 DNA sequence: TGTGCCAGCAGTTTTCCTAGCGGAGCCTACGAGCAGTACTTC.

This clonotype appeared many times. V gene TRBV5-1 combines with J gene TRBJ2-1; D unclear. This CDR3 comprises 13 residues. CDR1 and CDR2 (germline): SGHRS, YFSETQ. V lost 0 bases and J 8 bases, leaving 9 bases between the germline ends. The CDR3 spells CASSLVSPHEQFF. The CDR3 coding sequence is TGCGCCAGCAGCTTGGTCTCACCCCATGAGCAGTTCTTC.

This clonotype was detected once. The chain employs TRBV4-3 and TRBJ2-7; TRBD2 agrees at 14 bases. The CDR3 runs 17 residues. From germline, CDR1 is LGHNA and CDR2 YSLEER. Trimming removed 1 base from V and 6 bases from J; junction bases left unmatched: 8. The CDR3 region has the DNA TGCGCCAGCAGCCAAGCCCACGGGACTAGCGGGAGTGCCGAGCAGTACTTC. It encodes CASSQAHGTSGSAEQYF.

This clonotype came up a few times. This rearrangement joins TRBV29-1 to TRBJ1-1; 12 positions match TRBD1. V lost 7 bases to trimming and J lost 10 bases; unmatched junction nucleotides: 7. This CDR3 spans 12 amino acids. CDR1 and CDR2 from the germline V gene are SQVTM and ANQGSEA. The CDR3 nucleotides read TGCAGCGCAAGGGACAGGGGGCTTGCAGCTTTCTTT. This sequence encodes CSARDRGLAAFF.